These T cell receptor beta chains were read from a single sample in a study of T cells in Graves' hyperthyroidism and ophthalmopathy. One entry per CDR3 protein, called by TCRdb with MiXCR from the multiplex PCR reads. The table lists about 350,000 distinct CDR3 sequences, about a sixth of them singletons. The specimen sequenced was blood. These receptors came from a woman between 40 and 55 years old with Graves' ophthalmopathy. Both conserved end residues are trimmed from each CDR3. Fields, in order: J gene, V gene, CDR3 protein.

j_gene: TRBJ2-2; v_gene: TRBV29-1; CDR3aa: SVLTTGTGVAGELF
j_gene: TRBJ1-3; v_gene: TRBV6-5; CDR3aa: ASRRGGSVNTIY
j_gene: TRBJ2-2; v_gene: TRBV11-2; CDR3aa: ASSAMTSGSGELF
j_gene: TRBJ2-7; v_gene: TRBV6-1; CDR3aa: ASSEGVSEQY
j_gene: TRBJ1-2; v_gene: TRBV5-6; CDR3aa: ASSLGAGPNGYT
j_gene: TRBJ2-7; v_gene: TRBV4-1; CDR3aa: ASSQGGLAVYEQY
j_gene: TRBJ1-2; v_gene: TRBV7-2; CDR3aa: ASSLTGFSGYT
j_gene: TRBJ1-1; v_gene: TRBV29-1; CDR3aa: SVYGINDIWMMNTEAF
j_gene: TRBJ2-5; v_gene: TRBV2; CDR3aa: ASSEGGGRQETQY
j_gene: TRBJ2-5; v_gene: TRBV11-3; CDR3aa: ASSLTGTGAETQY
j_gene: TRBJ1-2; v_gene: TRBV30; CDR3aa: AWNYNLDRGYT
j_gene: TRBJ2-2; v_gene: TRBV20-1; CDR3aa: SAGGLSLGELF
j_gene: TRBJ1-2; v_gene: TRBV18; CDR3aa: ASSPAGTAYGYT
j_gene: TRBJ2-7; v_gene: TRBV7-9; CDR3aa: ASSLGLAGSEQY
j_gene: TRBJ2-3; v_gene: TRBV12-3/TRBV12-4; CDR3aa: ASSFFGDSTDTQY
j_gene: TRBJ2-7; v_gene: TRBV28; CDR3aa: ASSLGHATYEQY
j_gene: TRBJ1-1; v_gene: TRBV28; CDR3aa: ASSMEGRGNTEAF
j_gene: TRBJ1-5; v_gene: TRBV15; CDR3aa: ATSRDRGLDQPQH
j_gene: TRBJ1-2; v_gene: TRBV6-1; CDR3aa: ASSPIPYEMGVYGYT
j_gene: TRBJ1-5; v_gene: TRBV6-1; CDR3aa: ASTLGTADQPQH
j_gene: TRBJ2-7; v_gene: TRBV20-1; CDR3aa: SALGLAGSYEQY
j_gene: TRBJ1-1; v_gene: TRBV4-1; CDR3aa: ASSETGNTEAF
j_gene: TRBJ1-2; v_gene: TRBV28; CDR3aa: ASNSLDRGGGYT
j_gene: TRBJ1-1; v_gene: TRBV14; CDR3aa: ASSQAVGIRREEAF
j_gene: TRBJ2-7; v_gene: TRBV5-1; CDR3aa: ASSFTLYSYEQY
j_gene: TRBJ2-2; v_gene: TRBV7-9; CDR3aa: ASSRRQINTGELF
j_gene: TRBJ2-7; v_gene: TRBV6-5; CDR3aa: ASSPTRQGGEQY
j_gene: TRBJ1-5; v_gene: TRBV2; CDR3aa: ASSLMGGLLNQPQH
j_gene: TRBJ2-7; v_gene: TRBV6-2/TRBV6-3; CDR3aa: ASSYPSSGRYEQY
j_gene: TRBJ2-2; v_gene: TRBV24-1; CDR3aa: ATSLSGSGELF
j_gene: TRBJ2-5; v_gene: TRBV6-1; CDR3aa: ASSYPGETQY
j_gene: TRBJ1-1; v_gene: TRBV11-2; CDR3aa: ASSPSPGSPSPGTEAF
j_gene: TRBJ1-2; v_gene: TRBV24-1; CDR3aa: ATSDLASSGYT
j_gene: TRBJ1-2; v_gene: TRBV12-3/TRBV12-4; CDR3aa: ASSLFADGGDLNYGYT
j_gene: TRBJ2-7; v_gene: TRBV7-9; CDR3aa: ASSGGLHSYEQY
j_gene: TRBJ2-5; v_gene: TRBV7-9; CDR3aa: ASSLATPETQY
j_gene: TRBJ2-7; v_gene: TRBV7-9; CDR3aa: ASSSGLLSYEQY
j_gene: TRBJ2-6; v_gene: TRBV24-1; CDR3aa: ATFAAYSGANVLT
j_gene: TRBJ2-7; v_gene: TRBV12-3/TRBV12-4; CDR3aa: ASSLGTGDVKEQY
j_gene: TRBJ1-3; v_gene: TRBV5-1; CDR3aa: ASRQGQSGNTIY
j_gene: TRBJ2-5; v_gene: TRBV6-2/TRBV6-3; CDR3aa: ASSLGTSGRQETQY
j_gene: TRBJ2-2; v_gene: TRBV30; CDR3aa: AWSPNGGELF
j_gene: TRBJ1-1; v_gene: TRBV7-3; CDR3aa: ASSATPRVRNTEAF
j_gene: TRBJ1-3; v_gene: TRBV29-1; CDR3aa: SVRDLDSNTIY